Presented here are 17 T cell receptor beta chains from one specimen sequenced in a study of CXCR3-negative and CXCR3-positive naive CD8 T cells. Points from the study as a whole: In CXCR3-positive naive cells, the TRB CDR3s were more hydrophobic than in CXCR3-negative naive cells.

Antigen specificity for these receptors is unknown. With UMI labels, 5' RACE was used to prepare the TRB cDNA libraries. TCRdb re-called the 5' RACE reads; every CDR3 protein appears as one record, without DNA. The table for this sample gives about 98,000 distinct CDR3 sequences. The material sequenced was naive CXCR3+ CD8+ T cells from blood. Subset noted: CD45RO-CCR7+CD27+CD95- naive CD8+ T cells expressing CXCR3 (TNR3+). These receptors all come from a human donor in good health. Some clones in this sample may be carry-over from other donors' samples.

This chain connects TRBV14 to TRBJ2-7; the D call of TRBD1 rests on TCRdb alone, since no DNA is present to check it. CDR1 is SGHDN and CDR2 is FVKESK in the germline V gene. The CDR3 sequence is 14 residues long. The CDR3 is CASSQVQGFYEQYF.

The chain carries TRBV20-1 and TRBJ2-7; the TCRdb D gene call, TRBD1, has no DNA to confirm it. This CDR3 has 11 residues. Germline CDR1 DFQATT, CDR2 SNEGSKA (reference sequence). CDR3 loop: CSARRGHEQYF.

The CDR3: CSVEERRLPRVILDYGYTF. The chain employs TRBV29-1 and TRBJ1-2. CDR3 length equals 19 residues. Germline V gives CDR1 SQVTM, CDR2 ANQGSEA.

This chain uses TRBV7-9 with TRBJ2-5; TCRdb picks TRBD1, but there is no DNA to check that call. This CDR3 has 17 residues. Germline V gene sequence: CDR1 SEHNR, CDR2 FQNEAQ (reference sequence). CDR3 sequence reads: CASSPHRGEADQETQYF.

V is TRBV20-1 and J is TRBJ2-2; TCRdb gives TRBD1 as the D gene, but with no DNA this cannot be confirmed. This CDR3 has 14 amino acids. Germline values: CDR1 DFQATT, CDR2 SNEGSKA (reference sequence). CDR3 residues: CSANRDRGSGELFF.

The rearrangement joins TRBV11-3 to TRBJ2-6; the TCRdb call, TRBD1, lacks DNA for checking. In germline, CDR1 is SGHNT, CDR2 YENEEA. The CDR3 runs 19 residues. The CDR3 spells CASSPTLISTGYGANVLTF.

The chain employs TRBV7-9 and TRBJ2-1; TCRdb selects TRBD1, and the lack of DNA leaves this call unchecked. Germline V lookup: CDR1 SEHNR, CDR2 FQNEAQ (reference sequence). The CDR3 contains 17 residues. CDR3 sequence reads: CASTHNEGGGSYNEQFF.

The chain combines TRBV7-6 with TRBJ2-4. This CDR3 region has 16 residues. Germline V gene sequence: CDR1 SGHVS, CDR2 FNYEAQ. The CDR3 sequence is CASSSSLGLYKNIQYF.

The chain combines TRBV7-2 with TRBJ2-7; TCRdb gives TRBD2 as the D gene, but with no DNA this cannot be confirmed. Germline loops: CDR1 SGHTA, CDR2 FQGNSA. The CDR3 is 15 residues long. The CDR3 loop is CASSSLGRPDHEQYF.

The chain has TRBV29-1 and TRBJ2-1; there is no DNA to check the TCRdb D call of TRBD2. Germline CDR1 SQVTM, CDR2 ANQGSEA. The CDR3 has 15 amino acids. CDR3 region: CSVVGSGGAFNEQFF.

The V and J genes are TRBV19 and TRBJ2-7; without DNA, the TCRdb call of TRBD2 cannot be checked. CDR1 and CDR2 from the germline V gene are LNHDA and SQIVND (reference sequence). The CDR3 length is 14 residues. CDR3 amino acids: CASIMRTVRYEQYF. Variable domain in full (rest from reference TRBV19 and TRBJ2-7): DGGITQSPKYLFRKEGQNVTLSCEQNLNHDAMYWYRQDPGQGLRLIYYSQIVNDFQKGDIAEGYSVSREKKESFPLTVTSAQKNPTAFYLCASIMRTVRYEQYFGPGTRLTVT.

The chain couples TRBV7-9 to TRBJ2-5; TCRdb's D gene call, TRBD1, goes unchecked for lack of DNA. There are 15 residues in the CDR3. The V gene's germline CDR1 is SEHNR and CDR2 FQNEAQ (reference sequence). The CDR3 protein is CASSLVLAGQETQYF. The complete variable domain, with remaining parts taken from reference TRBV7-9 and TRBJ2-5, reads DTGVSQNPRHKITKRGQNVTFRCDPISEHNRLYWYRQTLGQGPEFLTYFQNEAQLEKSRLLSDRFSAERPKGSFSTLEIQRTEQGDSAMYLCASSLVLAGQETQYFGPGTRLLVL.

V gene TRBV7-2 combines with J gene TRBJ2-3; TCRdb reports TRBD1, a call that lacks DNA to check it against. Germline CDR1 SGHTA, CDR2 FQGNSA. This CDR3 has 12 residues. CDR3 sequence: CASSRGGDTQYF.

J is TRBJ1-1 and V is TRBV29-1. The CDR3 is made up of 11 amino acids. Germline assignment: CDR1 SQVTM and CDR2 ANQGSEA. The CDR3 spells CSVAGFTEAFF. Together with reference TRBV29-1 and TRBJ1-1, the CDR3 gives the full variable domain: SAVISQKPSRDICQRGTSLTIQCQVDSQVTMMFWYRQQPGQSLTLIATANQGSEATYESGFVIDKFPISRPNLTFSTLTVSNMSPEDSSIYLCSVAGFTEAFFGQGTRLTVV.

The chain carries TRBV29-1 and TRBJ1-1. CDR1 SQVTM and CDR2 ANQGSEA come from the germline V gene. The CDR3 is 14 residues long. The CDR3 loop is CSVESMGFGTEAFF.

The chain combines TRBV3-1 with TRBJ1-5; TCRdb lists TRBD1, though no DNA is available to test this call. Germline CDR1 reads LGHDT; CDR2 reads YNNKEL (reference sequence). CDR3 length: 18 amino acids. CDR3 sequence: CASSQTGAGGNSNKPQHF.

The J gene is TRBJ1-2, the V gene TRBV6-6; TCRdb lists TRBD1, though no DNA is available to test this call. The CDR3 sequence is 15 residues long. The germline CDR1 and CDR2 sequences are MNHNY and SVGAGI (reference sequence). The chain's CDR3 is CASSYPLGTGYGYTF.